These 23 T cell receptor beta chains came from one sample sequenced in a study of T cells in women clearing cervical HPV infection. Assay: immunoSEQ multiplex PCR; the TCRdb copy retains only in-frame clones and omits some. Here the sample table reports 20,000 to 30,000 clones. The material sequenced was blood buffy coat. The source is a woman between 18 and 69 years old with a cervical HPV16 infection that either progressed to CIN3+ or cleared (not recorded which).

This clone shows up as medium-sized by frequency. The missing CDR3 end, 3 residues past where the read stops, is filled in from the germline J gene. The J gene is TRBJ2-7, the V gene TRBV7-6, with D perhaps TRBD1 (6 bases). Trimming pared 4 bases from V and 1 base from J, leaving 11 bases between. The CDR3 is 14 residues long. From germline, CDR1 is SGHVS and CDR2 FNYEAQ. CDR3: CASSSPGQSYEQYF. The DNA read from the CDR3 is TGTGCCAGCAGCTCCCCCGGACAGTCCTACGAG. Full variable domain (remainder filled in from reference TRBV7-6 and TRBJ2-7): GAGVSQSPRYKVTKRGQDVALRCDPISGHVSLYWYRQALGQGPEFLTYFNYEAQQDKSGLPNDRFSAERPEGSISTLTIQRTEQRDSAMYRCASSSPGQSYEQYFGPGTRLTVT.

To note about this clone: The CDR3 end falls 3 residues outside the read, so it is completed with the germline J gene. The gene calls are TRBV10-3 and TRBJ1-4; 7 bases fit TRBD1. This CDR3 is built from 15 residues. Germline V CDR1 and CDR2: ENHRY, SYGVKD. J was trimmed by 5 bases and V by 6 bases; bases with no gene match: 9. CDR3 region: CAISETGTENEKLFF. The covered CDR3 bases are TGTGCCATCAGCGAAACCGGGACAGAGAATGAAAAA.

As concerns this clone: The read falls 3 residues short of the CDR3 end, and the missing part is taken from the germline J gene. The chain uses TRBV2 and TRBJ1-5; D may be TRBD1 (6 bases). The ends were cut back, 10 bases at V and 6 bases at J, with 22 bases in the middle. Germline V gene data show CDR1 as SNHLY and CDR2 as FYNNEI. The CDR3 contains 15 residues. The CDR3 sequence: CATSLDQGFGQPQHF. CDR3 DNA, as far as it was read: TGTGCCACCTCTTTGGACCAGGGGTTTGGTCAGCCC.

CDR3 protein: CASSPSGGSSYEQYF. CDR3 bases read: TGCGCCAGCAGCCCTAGTGGGGGGAGCTCCTACGAG. The chain has TRBV5-1 and TRBJ2-7, with D perhaps TRBD2 (6 bases). Read coverage stops 3 residues before the CDR3 terminus; the germline J gene supplies the remainder. Germline assignment: CDR1 SGHRS and CDR2 YFSETQ. The CDR3 is 15 residues long. Deletions cut 4 bases from V and 0 bases from J, with 14 bases between.

In the case of this clone: The read ends 3 residues shy of where the CDR3 ends; the end is completed using the germline J gene. The rearrangement links TRBV18 to TRBJ2-2; a weak D match, TRBD1 (6 bases). The germline V and J ends were trimmed by 6 bases and 6 bases, with 23 bases remaining between them. This CDR3 contains 17 residues. CDR1 is KGHSH, CDR2 LQKENI, per germline. This CDR3 reads CASSRSQGTSLAGELFF. The part of the CDR3 DNA that was read is TGTGCCAGCTCCCGCTCCCAGGGGACGTCCTTAGCCGGGGAG.

As concerns this clone: The CDR3 end is not reached by the read, which stops 3 residues before it; the germline J gene fills it in. V gene TRBV6-1 combines with J gene TRBJ2-3, with unresolved D. V lost 3 bases and J lost 1, with 8 bases in between. CDR3 size: 14 residues. Looked up from germline, CDR1 is MNHNS and CDR2 is SASEGT. CDR3 sequence: CASSEYTRTDTQYF. CDR3 bases read: TGTGCCAGCAGTGAGTACACCCGCACAGATACG.

Comment on this clone: The read terminates 3 residues before the CDR3 end, so the remaining end is supplied by the germline J gene. The chain uses TRBV19 and TRBJ2-3, with no clear D. V dropped 2 bases and J dropped 1 base, with 7 bases sitting between them. The length of the CDR3 is 14 residues. CDR1 and CDR2 from the germline V gene are LNHDA and SQIVND (reference sequence). This chain's CDR3 is CASSIIPGTDTQYF. Incomplete CDR3 DNA: TGTGCCAGTAGTATAATTCCTGGCACAGATACG.

Notes on this clone: The read is 3 residues too short to cover the CDR3 end, so that end is filled in from the germline J gene. The chain recombines TRBV5-1 with TRBJ1-2; the D gene is possibly TRBD1 (5 bases). The CDR3 extends over 15 amino acids. CDR1 is SGHRS, CDR2 YFSETQ, per germline. The DNA read from the CDR3 is TGCGCCAGCAGCTTGGTTCTGCGGGGGGTCAATGAC. It yields the protein CASSLVLRGVND. The CDR3 as a whole reads CASSLVLRGVNDYTF.

About this clone itself: The observed sequence ends 3 residues before the CDR3 terminus, with the missing tail filled in from the germline J gene. This chain links TRBV14 with TRBJ2-3, with unresolved D. The CDR3 covers 14 residues. In germline, CDR1 is SGHDN, CDR2 FVKESK. Partial CDR3 DNA: TGTGCCAGCAGCCAGGCAGGATTCCAAGAGACG. Translation gives CASSQAGFQET. The full CDR3 reads CASSQAGFQETQYF.

Comment on this clone: The read is 3 residues too short to cover the CDR3 end, so that end is filled in from the germline J gene. At the DNA level, this CDR3 is encoded by other sequences in the same sample as well. J is TRBJ1-3 and V is TRBV19; tentative D call: TRBD1 (5 bases). CDR3 size: 13 residues. V was trimmed by 5 bases and J by 4 bases, leaving 9 bases between them. CDR1 and CDR2 from the germline V gene are LNHDA and SQIVND (reference sequence). CDR3 in amino acids: CASSSGWGNTIYF. The CDR3 bases that were read are TGTGCCAGTAGTTCAGGGTGGGGAAACACC.

About this clone: Sequencing ends 3 residues short of the CDR3 end; the germline J gene provides the rest. The chain couples TRBV12-3 or TRBV12-4 to TRBJ2-7, with 11 bases fitting TRBD1. V was pared by 4 bases and J by 5 bases, with 4 bases of the junction left unmatched. The length of the CDR3 is 14 residues. The part of the CDR3 DNA that was read is TGTGCCAGCAGTTCCTGGGACAGGGGGAACGAG. Its translation: CASSSWDRGNE. The complete CDR3 sequence is CASSSWDRGNEQYF.

In regard to this clone: The read gets to within 3 residues of the CDR3 end, and the germline J gene fills in the rest. This sequence joins TRBV5-1 and TRBJ2-1; 14 bases fit TRBD2. The CDR3 runs 17 residues. Germline trimming cut 7 bases from V and 0 bases from J; bases unmatched to any gene: 6. Germline-derived CDR1 and CDR2 are SGHRS and YFSETQ. The part of the CDR3 DNA that was read is TGCGCCAGCGTCGGGACTAGCGGGAGCAGCTCCTACAATGAG. Translating it yields CASVGTSGSSSYNE. The entire CDR3 sequence reads CASVGTSGSSSYNEQFF.

About this clone: The sequence runs out 3 residues before the end of the CDR3; the remainder is reconstructed from the germline J gene. The rearrangement links TRBV4-1 to TRBJ2-2; D gene unclear. The CDR3 is 12 residues long. The germline V gene encodes CDR1 MGHRA and CDR2 YSYEKL. Trimming pared 2 bases from V and 7 bases from J, leaving 5 bases between. Incomplete CDR3 DNA: TGCGCCAGCAGCCAAAGCCTCGGGGAG. It encodes CASSQSLGE. The entire CDR3 is CASSQSLGELFF.

About this clone: The read terminates 3 residues before the CDR3 end, so the remaining end is supplied by the germline J gene. This chain connects TRBV29-1 to TRBJ2-7; no firm D call. The germline V and J ends were trimmed by 4 bases and 2 bases, with 12 bases remaining between them. Germline CDR1 and CDR2: SQVTM and ANQGSEA. The CDR3 runs 13 residues. The covered CDR3 bases are TGCAGCGTTGCCCGCCTCCAGGCCTACGAG. Encoded protein: CSVARLQAYE. The CDR3 reads in full as CSVARLQAYEQYF.

Of note for this clone: Coverage ceases 3 residues before the CDR3 finishes, and the germline J gene fills in the end. The genes are TRBV5-1 and TRBJ2-2, with D perhaps matching TRBD2 (6 bases). V was trimmed by 5 bases and J by 0 bases, leaving 14 bases between them. The CDR3 sequence is 16 residues long. Germline V gene sequence: CDR1 SGHRS, CDR2 YFSETQ. CDR3 sequence reads: CASSKVPGANTGELFF. The CDR3 bases that were read are TGCGCCAGCAGTAAAGTCCCGGGGGCGAACACCGGGGAG.

With respect to this clone: Read data end 3 residues before the CDR3 end; the end is taken from the germline J gene. The J gene is TRBJ1-1, the V gene TRBV7-2; the match to TRBD1 covers 8 bases. The length of the CDR3 is 15 residues. With 5 bases clipped from V and 3 bases from J, the junction kept 8 bases outside the gene matches. Germline V gives CDR1 SGHTA, CDR2 FQGNSA. The CDR3 here is CASSPRTGRYTEAFF. CDR3 bases read: TGTGCCAGCAGCCCCCGGACAGGGCGATACACTGAA.

Comments on this clone: Read data end 3 residues before the CDR3 end; the end is taken from the germline J gene. The rearrangement links TRBV20-1 to TRBJ2-7; 9 nucleotides agree with TRBD2. This CDR3 has 16 residues. Germline loops: CDR1 DFQATT, CDR2 SNEGSKA (reference sequence). V trimming: 0 bases; J trimming: 4 bases; junction bases outside the gene matches: 10. The covered CDR3 bases are TGCAGTGCTAGAGATCACGATAGCGGGGGCGAATACGAG. This encodes CSARDHDSGGEYE. The complete CDR3 sequence is CSARDHDSGGEYEQYF.

As regards this clone: Sequencing ends 3 residues short of the CDR3 end; the germline J gene provides the rest. The chain couples TRBV20-1 to TRBJ2-7; 12 bases are a match to TRBD1. After removal of 5 bases from V and 4 bases from J, the junction contained 18 bases not matched to a gene. Germline values: CDR1 DFQATT, CDR2 SNEGSKA (reference sequence). The CDR3 is 18 amino acids. CDR3 bases read: TGCAGTGCTTCTAAATGGGGACAGGGGGCTTCTCAGAAATACGAG. It translates to CSASKWGQGASQKYE. The entire CDR3 is CSASKWGQGASQKYEQYF.

Of note for this clone: The CDR3 end is not reached by the read, which stops 3 residues before it; the germline J gene fills it in. The chain employs TRBV19 and TRBJ2-7; TRBD2 agrees at 9 bases. The CDR3 is 14 residues long. V was pared by 6 bases and J by 2 bases, with 5 bases of the junction left unmatched. Per germline, CDR1 LNHDA and CDR2 SQIVND (reference sequence). The CDR3 is CASSPTSGAYEQYF. Incomplete CDR3 DNA: TGTGCCAGTAGCCCGACTAGCGGCGCCTACGAG.

As regards this clone: The read falls 3 residues short of the CDR3 end, and the missing part is taken from the germline J gene. The chain uses TRBV20-1 and TRBJ2-1; 9 nucleotides agree with TRBD2. CDR1 DFQATT and CDR2 SNEGSKA come from the germline V gene (reference sequence). Germline trimming cut 3 bases from V and 5 bases from J; bases unmatched to any gene: 8. CDR3 size: 15 residues. The sequenced part of the CDR3 DNA is TGCAGTGCTAGCATTGGGCTAGCGGGAAACAATGAG. It is translated as CSASIGLAGNNE. The full CDR3 reads CSASIGLAGNNEQFF.

As concerns this clone: Read coverage stops 3 residues before the CDR3 terminus; the germline J gene supplies the remainder. The J gene is TRBJ2-2, the V gene TRBV19, with 7 bases aligning to TRBD1. This CDR3 is built from 18 residues. CDR1 and CDR2 (germline): LNHDA, SQIVND (reference sequence). Trimming removed 4 bases from V and 0 bases from J; junction bases left unmatched: 11. The DNA read from the CDR3 is TGTGCCAGTAGTACGGGGCGAGGGACAGCGGCGAACACCGGGGAG. Encoded protein: CASSTGRGTAANTGE. The CDR3 reads in full as CASSTGRGTAANTGELFF.

Notes on this clone: Read coverage stops 3 residues before the CDR3 terminus; the germline J gene supplies the remainder. The genes are TRBV5-1 and TRBJ1-2; D may be TRBD1 (5 bases). Trimming cost V 0 bases and J 3 bases, with 9 bases left between them. Germline-derived CDR1 and CDR2 are SGHRS and YFSETQ. The CDR3 is 14 amino acids. This CDR3 reads CASSLAGRDYGYTF. CDR3 bases read: TGCGCCAGCAGCTTGGCCGGCAGGGACTATGGC.

The covered CDR3 bases are TGCAGTGCTTACCTCCAAGGACTAGCGGGGGGCAAGGTGGGTGAG. It is translated as CSAYLQGLAGGKVGE. The entire CDR3 is CSAYLQGLAGGKVGEQFF. The chain carries TRBV20-1 and TRBJ2-1; 14 nucleotides line up with TRBD2. The CDR3 is cut off 3 residues early in the read; its end comes from the germline J gene. Germline V gives CDR1 DFQATT, CDR2 SNEGSKA (reference sequence). The V gene end was trimmed by 5 bases and the J gene end by 9 bases; junction bases not matched to a gene: 18. The CDR3 loop spans 18 amino acids.